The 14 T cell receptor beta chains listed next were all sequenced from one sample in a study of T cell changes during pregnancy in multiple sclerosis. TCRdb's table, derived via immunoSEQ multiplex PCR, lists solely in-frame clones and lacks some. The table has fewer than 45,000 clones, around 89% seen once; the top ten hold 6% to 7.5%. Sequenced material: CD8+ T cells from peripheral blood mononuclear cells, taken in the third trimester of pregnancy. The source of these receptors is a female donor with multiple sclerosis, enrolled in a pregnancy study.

CDR3 residues: CASSLDPRVGYTF. The CDR3 DNA reads TGTGCCAGCAGCTTAGACCCCAGGGTAGGCTACACCTTC. The V and J genes are TRBV11-2 and TRBJ1-2, with TRBD1 as a possible D gene (5 bases). Trimming took off 0 bases at V and 8 bases at J, with 10 bases between the two ends. This CDR3 is built from 13 residues. CDR1 SGHAT and CDR2 FQNNGV come from the germline V gene.

The CDR3, as DNA: TGTGCCAGCAGCCCCCCGCGGAGGCGAGAGACCCAGTACTTC. Residues: CASSPPRRRETQYF. The V gene is TRBV7-9, the J gene TRBJ2-5, with D possibly being TRBD2 (5 bases). Germline values: CDR1 SEHNR, CDR2 FQNEAQ (reference sequence). Trimming took off 5 bases at V and 4 bases at J, with 14 bases between the two ends. The CDR3 is 14 amino acids.

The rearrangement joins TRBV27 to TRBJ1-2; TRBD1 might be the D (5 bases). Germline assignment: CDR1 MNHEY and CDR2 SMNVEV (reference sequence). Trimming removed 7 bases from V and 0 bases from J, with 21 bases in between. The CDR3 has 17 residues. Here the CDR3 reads CASTLGAGTGANYGYTF. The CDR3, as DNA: TGTGCCAGCACCCTAGGGGCAGGGACTGGTGCTAACTATGGCTACACCTTC.

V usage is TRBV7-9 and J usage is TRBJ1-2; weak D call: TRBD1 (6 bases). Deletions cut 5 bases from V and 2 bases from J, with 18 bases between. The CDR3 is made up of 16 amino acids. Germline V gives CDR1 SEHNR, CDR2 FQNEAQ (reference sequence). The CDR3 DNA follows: TGTGCCAGCAGCCAGGGTAGGACAGAGTACAACTATGGCTACACCTTC. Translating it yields CASSQGRTEYNYGYTF.

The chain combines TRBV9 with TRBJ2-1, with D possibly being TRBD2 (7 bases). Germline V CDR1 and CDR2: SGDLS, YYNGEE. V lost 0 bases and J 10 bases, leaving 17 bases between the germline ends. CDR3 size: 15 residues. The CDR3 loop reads CASSVVGGGLGEQFF. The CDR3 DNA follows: TGTGCCAGCAGCGTAGTGGGGGGGGGCCTCGGGGAGCAGTTCTTC.

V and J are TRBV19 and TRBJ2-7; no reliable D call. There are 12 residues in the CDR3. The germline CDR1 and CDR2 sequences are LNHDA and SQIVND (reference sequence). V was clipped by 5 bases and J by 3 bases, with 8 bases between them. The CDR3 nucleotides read TGTGCCAGTAGTTCAGGCTTCTACGAGCAGTACTTC. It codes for CASSSGFYEQYF.

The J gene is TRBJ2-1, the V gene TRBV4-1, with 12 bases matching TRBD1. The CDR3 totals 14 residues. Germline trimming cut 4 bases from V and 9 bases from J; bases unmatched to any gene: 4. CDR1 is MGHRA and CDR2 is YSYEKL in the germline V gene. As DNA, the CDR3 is TGCGCCAGCAGCCTGGGACAGGGGGCGCGTGAGCAGTTCTTC. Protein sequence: CASSLGQGAREQFF.

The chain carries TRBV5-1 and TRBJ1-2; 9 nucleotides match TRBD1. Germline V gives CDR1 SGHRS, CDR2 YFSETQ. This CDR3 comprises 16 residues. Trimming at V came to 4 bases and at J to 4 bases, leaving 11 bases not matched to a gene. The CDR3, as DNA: TGCGCCAGCAGCGGGGGGGTCCGGGACAGGGTCTATGGCTACACCTTC. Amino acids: CASSGGVRDRVYGYTF.

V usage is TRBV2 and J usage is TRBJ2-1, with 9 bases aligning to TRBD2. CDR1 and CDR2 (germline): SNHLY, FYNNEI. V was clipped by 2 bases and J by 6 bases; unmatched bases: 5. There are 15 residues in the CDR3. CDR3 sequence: CASSENSGGPNEQFF. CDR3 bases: TGTGCCAGCAGTGAAAACAGCGGGGGGCCCAATGAGCAGTTCTTC.

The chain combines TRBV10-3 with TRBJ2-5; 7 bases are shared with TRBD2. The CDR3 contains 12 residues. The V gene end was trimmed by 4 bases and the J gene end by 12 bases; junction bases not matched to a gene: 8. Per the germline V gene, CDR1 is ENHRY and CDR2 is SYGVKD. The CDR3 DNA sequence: TGTGCCATCAGTGCCCTTGGGGGGGAGAAGTACTTC. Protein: CAISALGGEKYF.

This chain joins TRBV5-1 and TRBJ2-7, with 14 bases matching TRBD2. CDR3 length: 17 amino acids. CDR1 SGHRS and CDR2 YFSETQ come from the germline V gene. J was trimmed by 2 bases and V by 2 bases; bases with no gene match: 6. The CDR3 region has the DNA TGCGCCAGCAGCTTCGGGACTAGCGGGGGCAAAGCCTACGAGCAGTACTTC. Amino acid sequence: CASSFGTSGGKAYEQYF.

The CDR3 spells CASSLATGTGGDYGYTF. For the CDR3, the DNA is TGTGCCAGCAGCTTAGCTACCGGGACAGGGGGTGACTATGGCTACACCTTC. The V and J genes are TRBV7-6 and TRBJ1-2, with TRBD1 matching over 11 bases. Trimming took 0 bases from V and 3 from J; bases not matched to a gene: 6. From germline, CDR1 is SGHVS and CDR2 FNYEAQ. The CDR3 length is 17 residues. Full variable domain (remainder filled in from reference TRBV7-6 and TRBJ1-2): GAGVSQSPRYKVTKRGQDVALRCDPISGHVSLYWYRQALGQGPEFLTYFNYEAQQDKSGLPNDRFSAERPEGSISTLTIQRTEQRDSAMYRCASSLATGTGGDYGYTFGSGTRLTVV.

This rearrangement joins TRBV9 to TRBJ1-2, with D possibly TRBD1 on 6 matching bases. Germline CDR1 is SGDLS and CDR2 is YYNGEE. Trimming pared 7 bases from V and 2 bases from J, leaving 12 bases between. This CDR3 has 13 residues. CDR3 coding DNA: TGTGCCAGCGGCACAGGGACGAACTATGGCTACACCTTC. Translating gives CASGTGTNYGYTF.

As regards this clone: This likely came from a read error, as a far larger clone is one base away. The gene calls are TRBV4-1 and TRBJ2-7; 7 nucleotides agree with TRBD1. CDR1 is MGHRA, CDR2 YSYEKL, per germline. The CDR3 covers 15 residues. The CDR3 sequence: CACSQAPGGSYEQYF. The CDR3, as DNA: TGCGCCTGCAGCCAAGCCCCAGGGGGCTCCTACGAGCAGTACTTC.